This T cell receptor (beta chain) is drawn from a study of vaccination effects on CD4 cells after COVID-19. This clone was detected only once. Its antigen remains unknown. Viral peptide pool expansion of antigen-specific CD4+ T cells preceded sequencing in the ViraFEST assay. Upon completion of more than 9 days in culture, CD4+ T cells were isolated. The cohort was immunized with two doses of either the BNT162b2 or mRNA-1273 vaccine. CDR3 length: 13 amino acids. Germline V gene sequence: CDR1 KGHDR, CDR2 SFDVKD. Trimming cost V 10 bases and J 1 base, with 12 bases left between them. Produced via immunoSEQ multiplex PCR; TCRdb's table is partial and in-frame only. The table lists about 24,000 clones, roughly 76% of them singletons, with roughly 5% in the top ten.

This receptor was identified in a human donor who received a COVID-19 vaccine. Some clones in this sample may be carry-over from other donors' samples. This sequence joins TRBV24-1 and TRBJ2-5, with D perhaps matching TRBD1 or TRBD2 (5 bases each). The sequencing used CD4+ T cells from PBMCs cultured with SARS-CoV-2 spike peptides, collected after COVID-19 vaccination. The CDR3 sequence is CATRDGPQETQYF. The CDR3 nucleotides are TGTGCCACGAGGGACGGTCCCCAAGAGACCCAGTACTTC.